This TCR beta chain is from a study of blood T cells in healthy people across ages. Study outcomes and limitations: A roughly linear age-dependent decrease characterized TCR beta diversity per million T cells. Among long-lived donors, naive CD4+ cells were more numerous and diversity higher than in aged donors.

On this clonotype: Its antigen is currently unknown.

With V trimmed by 5 bases and J by 6 bases, 5 bases remained unmatched. The CDR3 spans 13 residues. Germline loops: CDR1 MNHEY, CDR2 SVGAGI. Using a J-beta primer mix together with a sample-barcoded 5' primer, a second PCR was run for roughly 6 to 12 cycles. TCRdb processed the 5' RACE reads anew with MiXCR; each CDR3 protein has one entry. The sample lists 2 million or so distinct CDR3 sequences; around half were seen once. The receptor comes from a woman between 35 and 50 years old in good health. Sequencing was carried out using blood. This sequence joins TRBV6-5 and TRBJ2-7; 9 bases map to TRBD2. As DNA, the CDR3 is TGTGCCAGCAGTACCGGGACTAGCACCGAGCAGTACTTC. This translates into CASSTGTSTEQYF.